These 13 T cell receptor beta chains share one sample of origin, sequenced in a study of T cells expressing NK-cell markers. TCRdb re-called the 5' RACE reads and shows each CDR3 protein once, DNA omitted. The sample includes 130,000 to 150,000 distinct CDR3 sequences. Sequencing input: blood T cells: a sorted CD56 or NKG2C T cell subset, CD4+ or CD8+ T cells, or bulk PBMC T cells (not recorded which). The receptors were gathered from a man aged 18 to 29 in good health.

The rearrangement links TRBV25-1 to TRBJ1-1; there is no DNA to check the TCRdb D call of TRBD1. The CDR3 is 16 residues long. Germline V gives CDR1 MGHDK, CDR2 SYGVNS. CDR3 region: CASSDVSGSMNTEAFF. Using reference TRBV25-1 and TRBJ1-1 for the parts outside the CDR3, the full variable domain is EADIYQTPRYLVIGTGKKITLECSQTMGHDKMYWYQQDPGMELHLIHYSYGVNSTEKGDLSSESTVSRIRTEHFPLTLESARPSHTSQYLCASSDVSGSMNTEAFFGQGTRLTVV.

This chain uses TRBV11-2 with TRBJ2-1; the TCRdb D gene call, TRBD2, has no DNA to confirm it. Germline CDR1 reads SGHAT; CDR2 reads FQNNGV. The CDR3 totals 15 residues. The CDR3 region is CASSPSGSSSNEQFF. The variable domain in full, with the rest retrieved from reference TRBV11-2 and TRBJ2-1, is EAGVAQSPRYKIIEKRQSVAFWCNPISGHATLYWYQQILGQGPKLLIQFQNNGVVDDSQLPKDRFSAERLKGVDSTLKIQPAKLEDSAVYLCASSPSGSSSNEQFFGPGTRLTVL.

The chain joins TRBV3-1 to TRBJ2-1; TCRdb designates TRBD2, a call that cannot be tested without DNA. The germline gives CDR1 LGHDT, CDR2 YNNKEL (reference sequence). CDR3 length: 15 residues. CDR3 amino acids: CASSQVLAGEGEQFF.

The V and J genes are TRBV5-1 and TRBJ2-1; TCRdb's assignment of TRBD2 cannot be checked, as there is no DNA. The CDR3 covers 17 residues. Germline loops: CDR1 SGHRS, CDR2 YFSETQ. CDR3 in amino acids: CASSTGTSGSLYNEQFF.

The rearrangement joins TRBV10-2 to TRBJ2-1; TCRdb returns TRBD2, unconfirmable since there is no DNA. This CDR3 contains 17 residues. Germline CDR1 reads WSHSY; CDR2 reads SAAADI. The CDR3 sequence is CASSQGLAEVSYNEQFF.

This chain's CDR3 is CAIRPGQGASGNTIYF. The rearrangement joins TRBV10-3 to TRBJ1-3; TCRdb selects TRBD1, and the lack of DNA leaves this call unchecked. CDR3 length equals 16 residues. The germline V gene has CDR1 ENHRY and CDR2 SYGVKD.

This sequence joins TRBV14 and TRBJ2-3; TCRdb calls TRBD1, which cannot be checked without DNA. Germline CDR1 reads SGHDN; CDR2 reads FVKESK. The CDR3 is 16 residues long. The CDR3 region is CASSQPQRDGTDTQYF.

The CDR3 sequence: CSGRGGEDYGYTF. The rearrangement joins TRBV29-1 to TRBJ1-2. The V gene's germline CDR1 is SQVTM and CDR2 ANQGSEA. CDR3 size: 13 residues.

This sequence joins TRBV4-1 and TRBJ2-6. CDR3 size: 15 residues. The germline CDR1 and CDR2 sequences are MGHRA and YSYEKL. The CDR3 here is CASTSIASGANVLTF.

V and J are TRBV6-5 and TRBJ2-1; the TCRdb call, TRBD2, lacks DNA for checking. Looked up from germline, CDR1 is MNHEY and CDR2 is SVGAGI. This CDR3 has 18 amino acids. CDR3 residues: CASSYSTTTSPTYNEQFF.

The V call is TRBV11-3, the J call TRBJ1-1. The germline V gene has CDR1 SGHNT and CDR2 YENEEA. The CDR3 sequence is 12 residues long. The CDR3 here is CASSLGRTEAFF.

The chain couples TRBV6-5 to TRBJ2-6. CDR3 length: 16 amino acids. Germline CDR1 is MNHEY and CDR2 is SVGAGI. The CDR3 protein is CASSYGTGSGANVLTF.

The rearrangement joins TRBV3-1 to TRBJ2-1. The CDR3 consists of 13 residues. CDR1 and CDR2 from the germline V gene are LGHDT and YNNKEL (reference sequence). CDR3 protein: CASSQELRNEQFF.